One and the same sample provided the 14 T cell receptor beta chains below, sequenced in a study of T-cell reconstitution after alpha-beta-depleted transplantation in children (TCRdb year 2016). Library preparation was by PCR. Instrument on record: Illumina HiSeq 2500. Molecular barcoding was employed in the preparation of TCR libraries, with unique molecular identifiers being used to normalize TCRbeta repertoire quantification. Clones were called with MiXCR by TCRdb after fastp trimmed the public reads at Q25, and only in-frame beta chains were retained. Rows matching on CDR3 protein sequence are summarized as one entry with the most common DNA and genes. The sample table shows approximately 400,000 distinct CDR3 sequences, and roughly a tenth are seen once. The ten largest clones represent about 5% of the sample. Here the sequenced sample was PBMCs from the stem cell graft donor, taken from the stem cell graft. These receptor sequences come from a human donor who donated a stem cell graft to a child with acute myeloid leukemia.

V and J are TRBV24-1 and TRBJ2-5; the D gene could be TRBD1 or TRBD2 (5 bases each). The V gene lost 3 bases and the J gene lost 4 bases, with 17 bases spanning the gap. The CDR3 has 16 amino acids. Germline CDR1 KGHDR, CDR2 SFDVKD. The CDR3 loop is CATSDGERGVGETQYF. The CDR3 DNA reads TGTGCCACCAGTGATGGTGAGAGAGGGGTAGGAGAGACCCAGTACTTC.

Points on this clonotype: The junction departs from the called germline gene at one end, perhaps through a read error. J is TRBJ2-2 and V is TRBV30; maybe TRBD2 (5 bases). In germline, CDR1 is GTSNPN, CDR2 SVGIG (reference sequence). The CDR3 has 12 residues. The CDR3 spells CALSLASGELFF. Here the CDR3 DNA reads TGTGCCTTGAGTTTAGCGTCCGGGGAGCTGTTTTTT.

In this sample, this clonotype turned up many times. CDR3 in amino acids: CASSKTSGGAGDTQYF. CDR3 DNA: TGTGCCAGCAGCAAGACTAGCGGGGGGGCCGGAGATACGCAGTATTTT. The chain links TRBV7-8 to TRBJ2-3, with 14 bases lining up with TRBD2. The trim removed 5 bases at V and 5 bases at J, leaving 6 bases unmatched. The CDR3 contains 16 residues. Germline CDR1 reads SGHVS; CDR2 reads FQNEAQ.

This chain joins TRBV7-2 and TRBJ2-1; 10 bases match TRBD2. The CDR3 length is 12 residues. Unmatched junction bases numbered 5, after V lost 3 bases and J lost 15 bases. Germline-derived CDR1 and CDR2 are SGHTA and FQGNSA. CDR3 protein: CASSLQRGGPFF. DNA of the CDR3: TGTGCCAGCAGCTTGCAGCGGGGGGGCCCGTTCTTC.

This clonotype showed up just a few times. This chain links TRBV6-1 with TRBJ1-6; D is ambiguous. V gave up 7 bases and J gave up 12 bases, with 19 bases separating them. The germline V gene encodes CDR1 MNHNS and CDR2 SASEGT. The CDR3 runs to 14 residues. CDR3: CASTHLDPLQPLHF. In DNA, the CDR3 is TGTGCCAGCACCCACCTGGACCCATTACAACCCCTCCACTTT.

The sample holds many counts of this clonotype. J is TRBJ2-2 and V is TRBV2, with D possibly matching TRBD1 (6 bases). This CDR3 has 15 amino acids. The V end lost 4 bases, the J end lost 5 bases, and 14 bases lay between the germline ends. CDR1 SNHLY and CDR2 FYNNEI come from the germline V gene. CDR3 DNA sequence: TGTGCCAGCAGTGCAGTCAGGGGCTCGACCGGGGAGCTGTTTTTT. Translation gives CASSAVRGSTGELFF. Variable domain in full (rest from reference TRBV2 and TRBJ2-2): EPEVTQTPSHQVTQMGQEVILRCVPISNHLYFYWYRQILGQKVEFLVSFYNNEISEKSEIFDDQFSVERPDGSNFTLKIRSTKLEDSAMYFCASSAVRGSTGELFFGEGSRLTVL.

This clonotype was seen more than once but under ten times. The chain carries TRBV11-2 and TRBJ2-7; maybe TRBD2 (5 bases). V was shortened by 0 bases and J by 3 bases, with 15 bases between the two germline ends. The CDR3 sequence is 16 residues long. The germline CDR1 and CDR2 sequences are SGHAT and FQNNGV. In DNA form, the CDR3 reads TGTGCCAGCAGCTTAGATCTGGCAGCGGCTCGCTACGAGCAGTACTTC. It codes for CASSLDLAAARYEQYF.

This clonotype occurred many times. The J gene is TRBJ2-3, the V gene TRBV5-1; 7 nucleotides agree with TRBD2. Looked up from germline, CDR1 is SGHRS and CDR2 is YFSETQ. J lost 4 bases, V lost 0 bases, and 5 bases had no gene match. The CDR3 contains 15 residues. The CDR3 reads CASSLEVGGPDTQYF. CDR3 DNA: TGCGCCAGCAGCTTGGAGGTGGGAGGGCCAGATACGCAGTATTTT.

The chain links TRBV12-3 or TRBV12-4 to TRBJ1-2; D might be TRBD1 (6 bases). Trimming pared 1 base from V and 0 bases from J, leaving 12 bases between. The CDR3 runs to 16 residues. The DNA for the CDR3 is TGTGCCAGCAGTTTAGGCAGGGGTCCCCCTAACTATGGCTACACCTTC. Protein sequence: CASSLGRGPPNYGYTF.

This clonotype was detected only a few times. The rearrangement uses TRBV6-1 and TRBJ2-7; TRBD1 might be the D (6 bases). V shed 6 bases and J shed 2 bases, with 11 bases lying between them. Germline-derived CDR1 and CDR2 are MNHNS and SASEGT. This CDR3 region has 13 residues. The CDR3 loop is CASRPGQPYEQYV. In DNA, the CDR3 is TGTGCCAGCAGGCCAGGACAGCCCTACGAGCAGTACGTC.

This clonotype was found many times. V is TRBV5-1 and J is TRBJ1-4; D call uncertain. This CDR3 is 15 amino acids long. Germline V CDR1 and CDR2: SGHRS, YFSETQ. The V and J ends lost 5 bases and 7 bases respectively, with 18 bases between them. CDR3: CASRPGLAGGEKLFF. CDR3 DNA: TGCGCCAGCAGACCCGGGCTGGCGGGTGGTGAAAAACTGTTTTTT. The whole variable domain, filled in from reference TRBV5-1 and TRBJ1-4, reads KAGVTQTPRYLIKTRGQQVTLSCSPISGHRSVSWYQQTPGQGLQFLFEYFSETQRNKGNFPGRFSGRQFSNSRSEMNVSTLELGDSALYLCASRPGLAGGEKLFFGSGTQLSVL.

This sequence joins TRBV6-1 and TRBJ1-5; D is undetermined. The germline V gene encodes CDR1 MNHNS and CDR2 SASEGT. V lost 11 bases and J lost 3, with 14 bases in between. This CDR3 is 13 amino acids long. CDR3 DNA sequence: TGTGCCGGCGGATGGTTGGCCAATCAGCCCCAGCATTTT. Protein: CAGGWLANQPQHF.

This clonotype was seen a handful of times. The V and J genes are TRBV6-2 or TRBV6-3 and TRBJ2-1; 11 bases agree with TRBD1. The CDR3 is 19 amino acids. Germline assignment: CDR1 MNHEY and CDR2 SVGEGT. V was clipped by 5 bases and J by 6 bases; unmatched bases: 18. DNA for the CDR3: TGTGCCAGCAGTCGGACAGGGGGCCGTCGGGGGATTGGTATCAATGAGCAGTTCTTC. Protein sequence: CASSRTGGRRGIGINEQFF.

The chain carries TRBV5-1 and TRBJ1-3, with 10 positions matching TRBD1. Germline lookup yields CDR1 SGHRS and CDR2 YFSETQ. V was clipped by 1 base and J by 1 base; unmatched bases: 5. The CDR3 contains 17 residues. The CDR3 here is CASSLSGTGASGNTIYF. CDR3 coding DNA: TGCGCCAGCAGCTTGTCCGGGACAGGGGCGTCTGGAAACACCATATATTTT.